This entry lists 7 T cell receptor beta chains sequenced from one sample in a study of blood T cell repertoires in COVID-19. Here immunoSEQ multiplex PCR was the method, and the copy in TCRdb shows in-frame clones only, minus some. The sample lists under 300,000 clones; about 83% were seen once. Sequencing was performed on peripheral blood. Source of these receptors: an elderly man with acute or convalescent COVID-19.

The rearrangement joins TRBV20-1 to TRBJ1-5, with D tentatively TRBD1 (5 bases). The CDR3 runs to 11 residues. V lost 4 bases to trimming and J lost 9 bases, with 10 bases between them. Germline V lookup: CDR1 DFQATT, CDR2 SNEGSKA (reference sequence). The CDR3 here is CSATGQGPQHF. The CDR3 region has the DNA TGCAGTGCTACTGGGCAGGGGCCCCAGCATTTT.

The chain recombines TRBV3-1 (or the pseudogene TRBV3-2) with TRBJ2-7; TRBD2 matches 12 bases. Trimming at V came to 1 base and at J to 4 bases, leaving 2 bases not matched to a gene. This CDR3 spans 15 amino acids. Per germline, CDR1 LGHDT and CDR2 YNNKEL (reference sequence). The CDR3 DNA is TGTGCCAGCAGCCAAGCCGGACTAGCGGGGTACGAGCAGTACTTC. Translated: CASSQAGLAGYEQYF.

In nucleotides, the CDR3 is TGCGCCAGCAGCCAAGGTTGGAGGGGGCTCCGAGAGACCCAGTACTTC. Protein: CASSQGWRGLRETQYF. This chain joins TRBV4-1 and TRBJ2-5, with TRBD1 as a possible D gene (7 bases). Germline V gene data show CDR1 as MGHRA and CDR2 as YSYEKL. The CDR3 is 16 amino acids. Trimming removed 1 base at V and 4 bases at J, with 16 bases between.

This clone appeared a single time. The chain has TRBV21-1 and TRBJ2-7; the table gives TRBD2 as D, unverified against the DNA. TRBV21-1 is a pseudogene. The CDR3 runs 14 residues. CDR3 in amino acids: CASSETSSSYEQYF. CDR3 bases: TGTGCCAGCAGCGAGACTTCTAGCTCCTACGAGCAGTACTTC.

The rearrangement joins TRBV4-1 to TRBJ1-6; 9 positions agree with TRBD1. With 4 bases clipped from V and 10 bases from J, the junction kept 8 bases outside the gene matches. This CDR3 spans 15 amino acids. Germline values: CDR1 MGHRA, CDR2 YSYEKL. The CDR3 sequence is CASSPSTGGESPLHF. As DNA, the CDR3 is TGCGCCAGCAGCCCTTCGACAGGGGGGGAATCACCCCTCCACTTT.

This CDR3 is CASRQGLESYGYTF. For the CDR3, the DNA is TGTGCCAGCCGGCAGGGGTTGGAGAGCTATGGCTACACCTTC. The V gene is TRBV28, the J gene TRBJ1-2, with D maybe TRBD1 (6 bases). V was trimmed by 8 bases and J by 4 bases, leaving 17 bases between them. This CDR3 region has 14 residues. Germline-derived CDR1 and CDR2 are MDHEN and SYDVKM.

This clone was counted ten times or more. CDR3 bases: TGTGCCAGCAGCCTGGCCCATAGGAGGAACTATGGCTACACCTTC. Translated: CASSLAHRRNYGYTF. The chain uses TRBV7-9 and TRBJ1-2; no firm D call. Germline lookup yields CDR1 SEHNR and CDR2 FQNEAQ (reference sequence). V dropped 5 bases and J dropped 2 bases, with 15 bases sitting between them. The CDR3 is made up of 15 amino acids.